This TCR beta chain was recovered during a study of beta chain features in type 1 diabetes. The study, taken as a whole, reports: Type 1 diabetes patients had TCRB CDR3s that were shorter (moderately but significantly so) in all four CD4+ subsets.

This clone was counted a single time. Its cognate antigen is unknown. Since all of the isolated RNA was reverse transcribed, expressed TCRB transcripts were what got sequenced. TCRdb's copy holds only in-frame clones and misses some; the assay was immunoSEQ multiplex PCR. The sample carries 200,000 to 300,000 clones, around 9.9% recorded once. The clonotype originates from a man aged 25 to 40 with type 1 diabetes. The sequenced sample consisted of naive CD4+ T cells from blood.

CDR3 coding DNA: TGCGCCAGCAGCCTCGCCATGGGAGGAACGGACTATGGCTACACCTTC. Protein: CASSLAMGGTDYGYTF. The rearrangement uses TRBV4-3 and TRBJ1-2; no clear D gene. The CDR3 contains 16 residues. CDR1 and CDR2 from the germline V gene are LGHNA and YSLEER. Trimming cost V 4 bases and J 3 bases, with 18 bases left between them.